The 7 T cell receptor beta chains below were found in one sample sequenced in a study of CD8+CD57+ T cells in acquired aplastic anemia. TCR beta VDJ and CDR3 profiling used genomic DNA as template. TCRdb fed the reads into MiXCR, producing one record per CDR3 protein. This sample has around 200,000 distinct CDR3 sequences, with roughly 65% found just once. Patients chosen for sequencing had shown CD8+CD57+ cell expansion by flow cytometry. Sequencing input: sorted CD4+, CD8+, or CD8+CD57+ T cells (not recorded which) from PBMCs. These receptors originate from a human donor with aplastic anemia.

The chain uses TRBV18 and TRBJ2-1; unclear D gene. The germline V and J ends were trimmed by 0 bases and 4 bases, with 7 bases remaining between them. Germline CDR1 KGHSH, CDR2 LQKENI. The CDR3 totals 14 residues. Here the CDR3 reads CASSPPEGYNEQFF. In nucleotides, the CDR3 is TGTGCCAGCTCACCACCGGAAGGTTACAATGAGCAGTTCTTC.

V gene TRBV2 combines with J gene TRBJ2-5, with TRBD2 identical over 8 bases. CDR1 is SNHLY and CDR2 is FYNNEI in the germline V gene. The CDR3 covers 18 residues. The J segment lost 5 bases and the V segment lost 4 bases, leaving 18 bases of the junction unmatched. The CDR3 DNA sequence: TGTGCCAGCAGTGGGTCATTTAGCGGGGAGGGCTTTTTGGAGACCCAGTACTTC. Residues: CASSGSFSGEGFLETQYF.

The CDR3 DNA reads TGCAGCGTTAGTACAGGGGGGGGATCCTACGAGCAGTACTTC. Amino acid sequence: CSVSTGGGSYEQYF. The chain links TRBV29-1 to TRBJ2-7; TRBD1 is a possible D gene (8 bases). Trimming left V 5 bases short and J 1 base short, with 15 bases between. CDR3 length: 14 amino acids. Germline lookup yields CDR1 SQVTM and CDR2 ANQGSEA.

V gene TRBV14 combines with J gene TRBJ1-6; 7 bases are a match to TRBD1. V lost 4 bases and J lost 4; bases outside the gene matches: 7. In germline, CDR1 is SGHDN, CDR2 FVKESK. CDR3 length: 16 amino acids. The CDR3 region is CASSPSGTVYNSPLHF. CDR3 nucleotides: TGTGCCAGCAGCCCTTCCGGGACAGTTTATAATTCACCCCTCCACTTT.

This chain connects TRBV24-1 to TRBJ1-2; the D gene is possibly TRBD1 (5 bases). CDR1 is KGHDR, CDR2 SFDVKD, per germline. The CDR3 has 12 residues. Trimming stripped 6 bases from V and 10 bases from J, with 14 bases between. CDR3 in DNA: TGTGCCACCAGTCGGGGGAGATCAGACTACACCTTC. Its translation is CATSRGRSDYTF.

The table lists this clonotype with a few counts. This chain joins TRBV11-2 and TRBJ2-3; tentative D call: TRBD2 (6 bases). Per germline, CDR1 SGHAT and CDR2 FQNNGV. The CDR3 spans 17 residues. V dropped 5 bases and J dropped 0 bases, with 18 bases sitting between them. The CDR3: CASSLIRGLGSTDTQYF. The CDR3 DNA follows: TGTGCCAGCAGCCTTATCCGGGGGTTGGGGAGCACAGATACGCAGTATTTT.

The J gene is TRBJ1-1, the V gene TRBV2, with D possibly being TRBD1 (5 bases). The CDR3 runs 13 residues. The germline gives CDR1 SNHLY, CDR2 FYNNEI. V lost 5 bases to trimming and J lost 8 bases, with 15 bases between them. The CDR3 coding sequence is TGTGCCAGCAGTACAGCAGGGACGCCGGAAGCTTTCTTT. It encodes CASSTAGTPEAFF.